What follows are 15 T cell receptor beta chains derived from one specimen sequenced in a study of T cell repertoires in cytomegalovirus infection. Each CDR3 protein is one row after TCRdb ran MiXCR on the reads. The sample contains about 20,000 distinct CDR3 sequences, 35% to 45% of which appear only once. No cognate antigen is known for these TCRs. The sample consisted of CD8+ T cells from cultured PBMCs, taken from culture after CMV antigen stimulation. The receptor set was obtained from a human donor in good health (CMV status not recorded). Some clones in this sample may be carry-over from other donors' samples.

The rearrangement joins TRBV7-2 to TRBJ2-7, with 7 bases matching TRBD1. The CDR3 has 15 amino acids. The V gene's germline CDR1 is SGHTA and CDR2 FQGNSA. V trimming: 5 bases; J trimming: 3 bases; junction bases outside the gene matches: 10. CDR3 sequence: CASSAEYGTVYEQYF. In DNA, the CDR3 is TGTGCCAGCAGCGCAGAATACGGGACAGTCTACGAGCAGTACTTC.

The V gene is TRBV11-2, the J gene TRBJ2-1; 11 bases line up with TRBD2. After removal of 2 bases from V and 5 bases from J, the junction contained 17 bases not matched to a gene. The CDR3 is made up of 20 amino acids. Germline loops: CDR1 SGHAT, CDR2 FQNNGV. The CDR3, as DNA: TGTGCCAGCAGCTTACAGCTCTGGGGGACTAGCGGAGCAATTGACAATGAGCAGTTCTTC. Its protein is CASSLQLWGTSGAIDNEQFF. Complete variable domain (other parts from reference TRBV11-2 and TRBJ2-1): EAGVAQSPRYKIIEKRQSVAFWCNPISGHATLYWYQQILGQGPKLLIQFQNNGVVDDSQLPKDRFSAERLKGVDSTLKIQPAKLEDSAVYLCASSLQLWGTSGAIDNEQFFGPGTRLTVL.

This clonotype is deemed medium-sized (0.01 to 0.1%). The rearrangement joins TRBV11-2 to TRBJ2-5, with D perhaps matching TRBD1 (5 bases). The length of the CDR3 is 15 residues. Germline lookup yields CDR1 SGHAT and CDR2 FQNNGV. The V end was cut by 6 bases, the J end by 2 bases, with 16 bases between. The CDR3 DNA reads TGTGCCAGCAGGTTTTGGTCAGGGCCACAAGAGACCCAGTACTTC. Translating gives CASRFWSGPQETQYF. The full variable domain, in which reference TRBV11-2 and TRBJ2-5 provide the parts outside the CDR3, is EAGVAQSPRYKIIEKRQSVAFWCNPISGHATLYWYQQILGQGPKLLIQFQNNGVVDDSQLPKDRFSAERLKGVDSTLKIQPAKLEDSAVYLCASRFWSGPQETQYFGPGTRLLVL.

The genes are TRBV5-4 and TRBJ2-7; D remains ambiguous. This CDR3 contains 18 residues. CDR1 is SGHNT, CDR2 YYREEE, per germline (reference sequence). The V end lost 2 bases, the J end lost 2 bases, and 23 bases lay between the germline ends. CDR3 nucleotide sequence: TGTGCCAGCAGCTTAGGGAAAGGCCGAGCCCTCGGCCCCTACGAGCAGTACTTC. As protein: CASSLGKGRALGPYEQYF.

V usage is TRBV10-3 and J usage is TRBJ2-3, with TRBD2 matching over 8 bases. The CDR3 runs to 15 residues. From germline, CDR1 is ENHRY and CDR2 SYGVKD. The V gene end was trimmed by 3 bases and the J gene end by 4 bases; junction bases not matched to a gene: 6. CDR3: CAISDSGGPPDTQYF. In DNA form, the CDR3 reads TGTGCCATCAGTGACTCGGGAGGGCCCCCAGATACGCAGTATTTT.

This rearrangement joins TRBV7-4 to TRBJ2-6; D call uncertain. Germline V gene sequence: CDR1 SGHVT, CDR2 SQSDAQ. V was clipped by 5 bases and J by 4 bases, with 9 bases between them. The CDR3 sequence is 14 residues long. CDR3 loop: CASSAVVGANVLTF. The CDR3 DNA reads TGTGCCAGCAGCGCGGTAGTGGGGGCCAACGTCCTGACTTTC.

J is TRBJ2-7 and V is TRBV6-6; D remains ambiguous. Germline CDR1 is MNHNY and CDR2 is SVGAGI (reference sequence). There are 12 residues in the CDR3. With 6 bases removed from V and 2 bases from J, the gap between germline ends came to 8 bases. CDR3 sequence reads: CASSADAYEQYF. The CDR3 DNA sequence: TGTGCCAGCAGCGCGGACGCCTACGAGCAGTACTTC.

This clonotype was recorded many times. The rearrangement uses TRBV7-2 and TRBJ2-1, with 7 bases fitting TRBD1. The CDR3 consists of 16 residues. The V gene end was trimmed by 0 bases and the J gene end by 7 bases; junction bases not matched to a gene: 9. From germline, CDR1 is SGHTA and CDR2 FQGNSA. The CDR3 region is CASSLAAAGGTNEQFF. The CDR3 bases are TGTGCCAGCAGCTTAGCTGCGGCAGGGGGTACTAATGAGCAGTTCTTC.

The V and J genes are TRBV9 and TRBJ2-7; 9 bases are a match to TRBD1. This CDR3 spans 15 amino acids. Germline V CDR1 and CDR2: SGDLS, YYNGEE. V lost 0 bases, J lost 5 bases, and 6 bases stayed unmatched. This chain's CDR3 is CASSVAGQGGDEQYF. The CDR3 region has the DNA TGTGCCAGCAGCGTAGCGGGACAGGGCGGCGACGAGCAGTACTTC.

CDR3 DNA sequence: TGTGCCAGCAGCCAATCCGACGGTTCTGGGGCCAACGTCCTGACTTTC. Amino acid sequence: CASSQSDGSGANVLTF. The genes are TRBV7-4 and TRBJ2-6, with unresolved D. CDR1 is SGHVT and CDR2 is SQSDAQ in the germline V gene. V dropped 5 bases and J dropped 1 base, with 12 bases sitting between them. The CDR3 contains 16 residues. The complete variable domain, with remaining parts taken from reference TRBV7-4 and TRBJ2-6, reads GAGVSQSPRYKVAKRGRDVALRCDSISGHVTLYWYRQTLGQGSEVLTYSQSDAQRDKSGRPSGRFSAERPERSVSTLKIQRTEQGDSAVYLCASSQSDGSGANVLTFGAGSRLTVL.

This chain joins TRBV12-3 or TRBV12-4 and TRBJ2-7; D gene ambiguous. Trimming cost V 9 bases and J 2 bases, with 17 bases left between them. CDR3 length equals 14 residues. The CDR3 bases are TGTGCCAGTACACAATACTCGGTCGCCTACGAGCAGTACTTC. Encoded protein: CASTQYSVAYEQYF.

The chain joins TRBV12-3 or TRBV12-4 to TRBJ2-4; 7 nucleotides match TRBD1. Unmatched junction bases numbered 9, after V lost 7 bases and J lost 6 bases. The CDR3 totals 14 residues. Here the CDR3 DNA reads TGTGCCAGCACCTCTATAGGGGGCTCAAACATTCAGTACTTC. Protein sequence: CASTSIGGSNIQYF.

The V and J genes are TRBV6-1 and TRBJ2-5; tentative D call: TRBD2 (7 bases). The V end was cut by 0 bases, the J end by 4 bases, with 9 bases between. The CDR3 has 14 amino acids. The V gene's germline CDR1 is MNHNS and CDR2 SASEGT. CDR3 DNA: TGTGCCAGCAGTGAAGCAGGGGGGGCAGAGACCCAGTACTTC. Translation: CASSEAGGAETQYF.

The V call is TRBV7-2, the J call TRBJ1-2; 7 bases map to TRBD1. Trimming removed 5 bases from V and 6 bases from J; junction bases left unmatched: 18. The CDR3 is 17 residues long. In germline, CDR1 is SGHTA, CDR2 FQGNSA. Here the CDR3 DNA reads TGTGCCAGCAGCCCCCATTCCGGGAACAGGGGCCAGAATGGCTACACCTTC. It yields the protein CASSPHSGNRGQNGYTF.

There are many counts of this clonotype. The chain uses TRBV7-2 and TRBJ2-7; D is ambiguous. Looked up from germline, CDR1 is SGHTA and CDR2 is FQGNSA. The V gene lost 1 base and the J gene lost 3 bases, with 7 bases spanning the gap. The CDR3 has 13 amino acids. The CDR3 loop reads CASSLGHRYEQYF. CDR3 DNA sequence: TGTGCCAGCAGCTTAGGGCACCGCTACGAGCAGTACTTC.